Listed here are 14 T cell receptor beta chains from one sample, sequenced in a study of shared clonotypes between healthy human individuals. Profiling relied on immunoSEQ multiplex PCR, and the TCRdb table lists in-frame clones only, not all of them. The sample has a few million clones, 85% to 95% seen once; the top ten hold 0.35% to 0.45%. Sequencing used naive CD4+ T cells from PBMCs. Subset reported: CD45RA+ positively selected. These receptors were obtained from a man in his late teens or twenties in good health. Some clones in this sample may be carry-over from other donors' samples.

The chain recombines TRBV7-2 with TRBJ1-1; 10 bases map to TRBD1. V lost 2 bases to trimming and J lost 1 base; unmatched junction nucleotides: 4. CDR1 and CDR2 (germline): SGHTA, FQGNSA. This CDR3 is 16 amino acids long. The chain's CDR3 is CASSLPGQGGNTEAFF. The CDR3 DNA reads TGTGCCAGCAGCTTACCCGGACAGGGGGGGAACACTGAAGCTTTCTTT.

The chain carries TRBV2 and TRBJ2-7, with D uncertain. The CDR3 runs 11 residues. V was cut by 7 bases and J by 2 bases, with 6 bases left in between. The germline CDR1 and CDR2 sequences are SNHLY and FYNNEI. CDR3 sequence: CASTPAYEQYF. The CDR3, as DNA: TGTGCCAGCACTCCTGCCTACGAGCAGTACTTC.

The rearrangement uses TRBV30 and TRBJ2-2; no reliable D call. V gave up 6 bases and J gave up 6 bases, with 17 bases separating them. The CDR3 contains 14 residues. Germline V lookup: CDR1 GTSNPN, CDR2 SVGIG (reference sequence). The CDR3 spells CACPSGSVAGELFF. Here the CDR3 DNA reads TGTGCCTGTCCGTCGGGTAGTGTCGCCGGGGAGCTGTTTTTT.

The chain uses TRBV7-9 and TRBJ2-3, with 11 bases fitting TRBD2. Germline lookup yields CDR1 SEHNR and CDR2 FQNEAQ (reference sequence). The CDR3 is made up of 16 amino acids. With V trimmed by 6 bases and J by 0 bases, 5 bases remained unmatched. The CDR3: CASSARLAGSTDTQYF. The CDR3 DNA follows: TGTGCCAGCAGTGCTAGACTAGCGGGAAGCACAGATACGCAGTATTTT.

The chain joins TRBV9 to TRBJ2-1, with D possibly TRBD2 on 6 matching bases. The CDR3 loop spans 15 amino acids. Trimming removed 0 bases at V and 3 bases at J, with 10 bases between. Germline V gene sequence: CDR1 SGDLS, CDR2 YYNGEE. The CDR3 reads CASSVAGEYYNEQFF. CDR3 DNA sequence: TGTGCCAGCAGCGTAGCGGGAGAATACTACAATGAGCAGTTCTTC.

The chain couples TRBV6-5 to TRBJ2-1; a possible D gene is TRBD1 (5 bases). The CDR3 is made up of 13 amino acids. The V and J ends lost 2 bases and 5 bases respectively, with 7 bases between them. Germline V gene sequence: CDR1 MNHEY, CDR2 SVGAGI. The CDR3 DNA reads TGTGCCAGCAGTTACGGGGCCAACAATGAGCAGTTCTTC. It codes for CASSYGANNEQFF.

The chain combines TRBV27 with TRBJ1-2; D remains ambiguous. The CDR3 consists of 15 residues. V was clipped by 5 bases and J by 0 bases, with 13 bases between them. Germline-derived CDR1 and CDR2 are MNHEY and SMNVEV (reference sequence). The CDR3 DNA is TGTGCCAGCAGTACGAGGACGGATTCTAACTATGGCTACACCTTC. It yields the protein CASSTRTDSNYGYTF.

The genes are TRBV30 and TRBJ1-4; no firm D call. Germline CDR1 is GTSNPN and CDR2 is SVGIG (reference sequence). The CDR3 has 18 residues. Deletions cut 3 bases from V and 0 bases from J, with 20 bases between. The CDR3 is CAWRNYRPRGPTNEKLFF. Written as DNA, the CDR3 is TGTGCCTGGAGGAATTACCGCCCCCGGGGTCCAACTAATGAAAAACTGTTTTTT.

The rearrangement joins TRBV10-3 to TRBJ1-2; no clear D gene. CDR3 length equals 14 residues. The V end was cut by 1 base, the J end by 2 bases, with 8 bases between. Germline assignment: CDR1 ENHRY and CDR2 SYGVKD. Here the CDR3 DNA reads TGTGCCATCAGTGAGTTGTTAGTAAACTATGGCTACACCTTC. This translates into CAISELLVNYGYTF.

The chain is built from TRBV30 and TRBJ1-1, with TRBD1 identical over 9 bases. This CDR3 region has 14 residues. The germline V gene encodes CDR1 GTSNPN and CDR2 SVGIG (reference sequence). The V gene end was trimmed by 3 bases and the J gene end by 5 bases; junction bases not matched to a gene: 7. The CDR3 bases are TGTGCCTGGAGACGGACAGGGGTAAGGACTGAAGCTTTCTTT. It specifies CAWRRTGVRTEAFF.

The V call is TRBV2, the J call TRBJ2-2, with TRBD1 as a possible D gene (5 bases). The CDR3 totals 15 residues. Germline V gene lookup returns CDR1 SNHLY and CDR2 FYNNEI. V lost 6 bases and J lost 2, with 13 bases in between. CDR3 nucleotide sequence: TGTGCCAGCAGGTGGGCAGGGCAAAACACCGGGGAGCTGTTTTTT. This codes for CASRWAGQNTGELFF. Drawing the rest from reference TRBV2 and TRBJ2-2, the complete variable domain is EPEVTQTPSHQVTQMGQEVILRCVPISNHLYFYWYRQILGQKVEFLVSFYNNEISEKSEIFDDQFSVERPDGSNFTLKIRSTKLEDSAMYFCASRWAGQNTGELFFGEGSRLTVL.

This clone was found a few times. The V and J genes are TRBV27 and TRBJ2-7, with 10 bases fitting TRBD1. Germline V gene lookup returns CDR1 MNHEY and CDR2 SMNVEV (reference sequence). The CDR3 spans 14 residues. Trimming removed 5 bases from V and 4 bases from J; junction bases left unmatched: 5. The DNA of the CDR3 is TGTGCCAGCAGTCCCCGGGACAGGGGTTACGAGCAGTACTTC. Translating gives CASSPRDRGYEQYF.

The chain has TRBV19 and TRBJ2-7, with no clear D. CDR1 LNHDA and CDR2 SQIVND come from the germline V gene (reference sequence). V was pared by 10 bases and J by 4 bases, with 23 bases between. The CDR3 covers 15 residues. CDR3 amino acids: CATADGPLGSYEQYF. The CDR3 bases are TGTGCCACCGCAGACGGACCCCTCGGGTCTTACGAGCAGTACTTC.

This clone was detected only a few times. J is TRBJ2-7 and V is TRBV18; 9 bases are shared with TRBD1. Trimming took 1 base from V and 1 from J; bases not matched to a gene: 8. The CDR3 is 17 residues long. Germline V gives CDR1 KGHSH, CDR2 LQKENI. CDR3 nucleotides: TGTGCCAGCTCACCACTCCAAATTGGGACAGGGTCCTACGAGCAGTACTTC. Its protein is CASSPLQIGTGSYEQYF.